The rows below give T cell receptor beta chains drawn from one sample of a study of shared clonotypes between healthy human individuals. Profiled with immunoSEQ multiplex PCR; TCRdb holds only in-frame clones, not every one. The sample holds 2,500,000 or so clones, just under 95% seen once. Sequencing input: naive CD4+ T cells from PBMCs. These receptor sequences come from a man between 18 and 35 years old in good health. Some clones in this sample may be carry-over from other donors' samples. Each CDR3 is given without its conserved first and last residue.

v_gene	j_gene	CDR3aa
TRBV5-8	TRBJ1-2	ASSLSYRAGYGYT
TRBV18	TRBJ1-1	ASSQQGAENTEAF
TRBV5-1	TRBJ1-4	ASSAGQGGNEKLF
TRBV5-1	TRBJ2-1	ASSLVLAGGSYNEQF
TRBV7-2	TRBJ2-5	ASSSGLAALRPY
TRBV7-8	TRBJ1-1	ASSELLNTEAF
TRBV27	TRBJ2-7	ASSLYPGLSYEQY
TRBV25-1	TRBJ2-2	ASSEPGGANTGELF
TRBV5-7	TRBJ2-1	ASSLAPPISYNEQF
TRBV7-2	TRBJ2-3	ASGVTSGSTDTQY
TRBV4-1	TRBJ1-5	ASSQGLRGRSNQPQH
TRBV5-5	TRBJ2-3	ASSLLVTDTQY
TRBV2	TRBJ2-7	ASCSRVNYEQY
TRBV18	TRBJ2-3	ASSPLNLAGAPTDTQY
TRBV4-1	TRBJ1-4	ASSPGAGGVTNEKLF
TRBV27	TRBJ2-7	ASSSSRVGSYEQY
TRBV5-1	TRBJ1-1	ASSIDPVNTEAF
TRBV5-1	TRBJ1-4	ASSPGGASEKLF
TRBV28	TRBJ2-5	ASTGGLGETQY
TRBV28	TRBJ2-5	ASNPEAGTGRVEAQY
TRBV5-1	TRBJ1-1	ASSLARGDTEAF
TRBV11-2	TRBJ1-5	ASSKETGGGNQPQH
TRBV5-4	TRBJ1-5	ASSLGVDNQPQH
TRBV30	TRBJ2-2	AWRRAGQANTGELF
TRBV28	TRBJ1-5	ASTSGRGANQPQH
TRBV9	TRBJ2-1	ASSSPGSYNEQF
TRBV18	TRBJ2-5	ASSPPAFRETQY
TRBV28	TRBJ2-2	ASSSSRLYAGELF
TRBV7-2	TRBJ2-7	ASSLRGQGYEQY
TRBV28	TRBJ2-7	ASRPIRVSYEQY
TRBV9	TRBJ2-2	ASSVSSGRITGELF
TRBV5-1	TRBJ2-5	ASSPGGFVQY
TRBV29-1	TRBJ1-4	SVTGVTNEKLF
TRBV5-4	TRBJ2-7	ASSSPGIPYEQY
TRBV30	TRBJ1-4	ALIPGDSVSKLF
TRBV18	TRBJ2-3	ASSLAGGPDTQY
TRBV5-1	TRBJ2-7	ASRPGQGAIYEQY
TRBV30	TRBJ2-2	AWSPDAGELF
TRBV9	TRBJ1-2	ASSGISGYT
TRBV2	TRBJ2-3	ASSGTSGRTDTQY
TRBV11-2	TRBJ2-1	ASSLLAGGLRSHEQF
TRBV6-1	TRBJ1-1	ASSEWGQGKTLGNTEAF
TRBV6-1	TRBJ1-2	ASSEARPLPYGYT
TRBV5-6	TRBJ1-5	ASSLYKGMGNQPQH
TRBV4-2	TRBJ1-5	ASSQLQGVGGLNQPQH